Below, 28 T cell receptor beta chains from the same sample are listed, as sequenced in a study of blood T cell repertoires in COVID-19. Clones were sequenced by immunoSEQ multiplex PCR, and TCRdb holds only the in-frame ones, with some missing. Of about 150,000 clones detected, approximately 85% appear once; the ten largest clones hold roughly 0.62%. Sequencing was performed on peripheral blood. The receptors come from a man between 60 and 70 years old with COVID-19, enrolled during active disease.

This chain connects TRBV7-2 to TRBJ2-2; 7 nucleotides agree with TRBD2. The V gene end was trimmed by 0 bases and the J gene end by 1 base; junction bases not matched to a gene: 2. Germline V lookup: CDR1 SGHTA, CDR2 FQGNSA. The CDR3 has 16 amino acids. The CDR3 nucleotides are TGTGCCAGCAGCTTAGCAGGCGGGGGGAACACCGGGGAGCTGTTTTTT. It specifies CASSLAGGGNTGELFF.

The chain combines TRBV19 with TRBJ1-2; unclear D gene. Trimming shortened V by 8 bases and J by 4 bases, and 17 bases separated the two germline ends. The CDR3 consists of 14 residues. Germline assignment: CDR1 LNHDA and CDR2 SQIVND (reference sequence). In DNA, the CDR3 is TGTGCCAGTCGATACGGGGAAACTAGCTATGGCTACACCTTC. As protein: CASRYGETSYGYTF.

This chain links TRBV27 with TRBJ2-2; 12 nucleotides align to TRBD2. CDR3 length: 18 residues. With 1 base clipped from V and 5 bases from J, the junction kept 8 bases outside the gene matches. CDR1 and CDR2 (germline): MNHEY, SMNVEV (reference sequence). Written as DNA, the CDR3 is TGTGCCAGCAGTTTATGGGGGGGGCTAGCGGGAGGGACCGGGGAGCTGTTTTTT. This encodes CASSLWGGLAGGTGELFF.

This chain links TRBV3-1 (or the pseudogene TRBV3-2) with TRBJ1-1, with D perhaps TRBD1 (5 bases). The CDR3 totals 16 residues. Germline CDR1 LGHDT, CDR2 YNNKEL (reference sequence). Trimming left V 3 bases short and J 4 bases short, with 18 bases between. CDR3 nucleotides: TGTGCCAGCAGCCAGCCCCCGGGGGGGGGAGGCACTGAAGCTTTCTTT. Protein sequence: CASSQPPGGGGTEAFF.

The genes are TRBV19 and TRBJ1-1, with TRBD1 matching 8 bases. After removal of 4 bases from V and 3 bases from J, the junction contained 1 base not matched to a gene. The CDR3 is 13 residues long. From germline, CDR1 is LNHDA and CDR2 SQIVND (reference sequence). DNA of the CDR3: TGTGCCAGTAGTAGACAGGGGTACACTGAAGCTTTCTTT. Translating it yields CASSRQGYTEAFF. The variable domain in full, completed from reference TRBV19 and TRBJ1-1, reads DGGITQSPKYLFRKEGQNVTLSCEQNLNHDAMYWYRQDPGQGLRLIYYSQIVNDFQKGDIAEGYSVSREKKESFPLTVTSAQKNPTAFYLCASSRQGYTEAFFGQGTRLTVV.

The gene calls are TRBV5-1 and TRBJ2-4, with 10 bases lining up with TRBD1. Germline values: CDR1 SGHRS, CDR2 YFSETQ. CDR3 size: 15 residues. The V and J ends lost 0 bases and 8 bases, in that order; junction bases with no gene match: 5. This CDR3 reads CASSLGDRGIDIQYF. DNA of the CDR3: TGCGCCAGCAGCTTGGGGGACAGGGGAATAGACATTCAGTACTTC.

V is TRBV19 and J is TRBJ1-5; 8 nucleotides line up with TRBD1. Germline loops: CDR1 LNHDA, CDR2 SQIVND (reference sequence). The length of the CDR3 is 16 residues. The V gene end was trimmed by 7 bases and the J gene end by 3 bases; junction bases not matched to a gene: 11. The CDR3 DNA sequence: TGTGCCAGTACCACAGGACAGGGTAGATTCAATCAGCCCCAGCATTTT. Translation gives CASTTGQGRFNQPQHF.

This chain joins TRBV7-2 and TRBJ1-2; maybe TRBD1 (6 bases). V was cut by 5 bases and J by 3 bases, with 22 bases left in between. Germline CDR1 SGHTA, CDR2 FQGNSA. The CDR3 extends over 17 amino acids. The CDR3 protein is CASSANPRGAGDYGYTF. CDR3 sequence (DNA): TGTGCCAGCAGCGCCAACCCACGAGGGGCAGGGGACTATGGCTACACCTTC.

Only a few counts were recorded for this clone. The rearrangement uses TRBV5-6 and TRBJ1-2; 8 bases agree with TRBD1. This CDR3 contains 14 residues. J lost 5 bases, V lost 3 bases, and 6 bases had no gene match. CDR1 SGHDT and CDR2 YYEEEE come from the germline V gene. CDR3 sequence reads: CASSSGQVTYGYTF. As DNA, the CDR3 is TGTGCCAGCAGCTCGGGACAGGTCACTTATGGCTACACCTTC. The full variable domain, in which reference TRBV5-6 and TRBJ1-2 provide the parts outside the CDR3, is DAGVTQSPTHLIKTRGQQVTLRCSPKSGHDTVSWYQQALGQGPQFIFQYYEEEERQRGNFPDRFSGHQFPNYSSELNVNALLLGDSALYLCASSSGQVTYGYTFGSGTRLTVV.

CDR3 sequence: CASSFGLAATGELFF. The CDR3 DNA follows: TGTGCCAGCAGCTTTGGGCTAGCAGCCACCGGGGAGCTGTTTTTT. J is TRBJ2-2 and V is TRBV7-3; possible D gene TRBD2, 5 bases. This CDR3 comprises 15 residues. The germline CDR1 and CDR2 sequences are SGHTA and FQGTGA. Trimming removed 3 bases from V and 4 bases from J, with 12 bases in between. Drawing the rest from reference TRBV7-3 and TRBJ2-2, the complete variable domain is GAGVSQTPSNKVTEKGKYVELRCDPISGHTALYWYRQSLGQGPEFLIYFQGTGAADDSGLPNDRFFAVRPEGSVSTLKIQRTERGDSAVYLCASSFGLAATGELFFGEGSRLTVL.

This clone was found a few times. The gene calls are TRBV19 and TRBJ1-5; no firm D call. Germline V gene sequence: CDR1 LNHDA, CDR2 SQIVND (reference sequence). V lost 3 bases and J lost 4, with 10 bases in between. CDR3 length: 14 amino acids. In DNA form, the CDR3 reads TGTGCCAGTAGTATCACCACAGAAAATCAGCCCCAGCATTTT. Protein product: CASSITTENQPQHF. The complete variable domain, with remaining parts taken from reference TRBV19 and TRBJ1-5, reads DGGITQSPKYLFRKEGQNVTLSCEQNLNHDAMYWYRQDPGQGLRLIYYSQIVNDFQKGDIAEGYSVSREKKESFPLTVTSAQKNPTAFYLCASSITTENQPQHFGDGTRLSIL.

The rearrangement uses TRBV27 and TRBJ1-4; 7 bases are a match to TRBD1. This CDR3 region has 13 residues. Germline CDR1 reads MNHEY; CDR2 reads SMNVEV (reference sequence). Trimming removed 4 bases from V and 5 bases from J; junction bases left unmatched: 1. The CDR3 protein is CASSWGQNEKLFF. CDR3 DNA: TGTGCCAGCAGTTGGGGACAGAATGAAAAACTGTTTTTT.

V gene TRBV7-9 combines with J gene TRBJ1-1; 7 nucleotides match TRBD1. J was trimmed by 0 bases and V by 5 bases; bases with no gene match: 9. The CDR3 sequence is 16 residues long. Germline assignment: CDR1 SEHNR and CDR2 FQNEAQ (reference sequence). This chain's CDR3 is CASSMRTGNMNTEAFF. CDR3 sequence (DNA): TGTGCCAGCAGCATGCGGACAGGAAACATGAACACTGAAGCTTTCTTT.

The V gene is TRBV19, the J gene TRBJ2-7, with TRBD1 matching 9 bases. The junction had 16 bases not matched to a gene; V was cut back by 3 bases and J by 7 bases. This CDR3 contains 17 residues. The germline gives CDR1 LNHDA, CDR2 SQIVND (reference sequence). CDR3: CASSILPSDRGTREQYF. The CDR3, as DNA: TGTGCCAGTAGTATCTTACCCTCGGACAGGGGAACGAGAGAGCAGTACTTC.

CDR3: CASSLGASGQETQYF. The CDR3 coding sequence is TGTGCCAGCAGCTTAGGGGCTAGCGGACAAGAGACCCAGTACTTC. The rearrangement links TRBV7-2 to TRBJ2-5, with 7 nucleotides matching TRBD2. CDR1 SGHTA and CDR2 FQGNSA come from the germline V gene. Trimming took 1 base from V and 2 from J; bases not matched to a gene: 4. CDR3 length: 15 residues.

The rearrangement uses TRBV10-3 and TRBJ1-1; the D gene is possibly TRBD1 (5 bases). CDR3 length: 15 amino acids. The ends were cut back, 4 bases at V and 1 base at J, with 13 bases in the middle. The germline gives CDR1 ENHRY, CDR2 SYGVKD. CDR3 residues: CAISVSGGTNTEAFF. CDR3 DNA: TGTGCCATCAGTGTCTCCGGGGGAACGAACACTGAAGCTTTCTTT.

The chain recombines TRBV6-6 with TRBJ1-5, with a tentative D call TRBD1 (5 bases). V lost 7 bases and J lost 5, with 12 bases in between. The CDR3 extends over 13 amino acids. Germline assignment: CDR1 MNHNY and CDR2 SVGAGI (reference sequence). This chain's CDR3 is CASKRTGHQPQHF. The CDR3 DNA is TGTGCCAGCAAAAGAACAGGACATCAGCCCCAGCATTTT.

The chain carries TRBV5-6 and TRBJ2-1; 8 nucleotides agree with TRBD1. The CDR3 consists of 19 residues. V was clipped by 0 bases and J by 3 bases; unmatched bases: 14. Germline V CDR1 and CDR2: SGHDT, YYEEEE. The CDR3, as DNA: TGTGCCAGCAGCTTGGCCGTTCTCCCCCGGGACAGGCTCTACAATGAGCAGTTCTTC. Translation: CASSLAVLPRDRLYNEQFF.

This chain uses TRBV28 with TRBJ1-5; TRBD1 is a possible D gene (6 bases). In germline, CDR1 is MDHEN, CDR2 SYDVKM. This CDR3 spans 15 amino acids. Trimming shortened V by 6 bases and J by 4 bases, and 16 bases separated the two germline ends. CDR3 residues: CASSSTGTQNQPQHF. The CDR3 DNA reads as TGTGCCAGCAGCTCCACAGGGACCCAAAATCAGCCCCAGCATTTT.

This chain connects TRBV7-2 to TRBJ1-5, with a weak D call TRBD1 (5 bases). Trimming took off 1 base at V and 7 bases at J, with 14 bases between the two ends. Germline V gene sequence: CDR1 SGHTA, CDR2 FQGNSA. This CDR3 has 15 residues. CDR3 DNA sequence: TGTGCCAGCAGCTTAGATTCCGGGGGAAGACAGCCCCAGCATTTT. Protein: CASSLDSGGRQPQHF.

The CDR3 sequence is CATLGQPQDGYTF. CDR3 nucleotides: TGTGCCACACTTGGACAGCCTCAGGATGGCTACACCTTC. V usage is TRBV24-1 and J usage is TRBJ1-2; TRBD1 might be the D (6 bases). The CDR3 length is 13 residues. Germline assignment: CDR1 KGHDR and CDR2 SFDVKD. V lost 10 bases and J 6 bases, leaving 17 bases between the germline ends.

This chain joins TRBV3-1 (or the pseudogene TRBV3-2) and TRBJ1-6; unclear D gene. CDR1 and CDR2 from the germline V gene are LGHDT and YNNKEL (reference sequence). The CDR3 has 18 amino acids. V dropped 4 bases and J dropped 4 bases, with 20 bases sitting between them. Here the CDR3 DNA reads TGTGCCAGCAGCCCGGACCGAAGGAAGAGGGATTATAATTCACCCCTCCACTTT. This gives the protein CASSPDRRKRDYNSPLHF.

The rearrangement uses TRBV9 and TRBJ1-2; 9 nucleotides align to TRBD1. This CDR3 contains 15 residues. J lost 7 bases, V lost 5 bases, and 12 bases had no gene match. Germline V gives CDR1 SGDLS, CDR2 YYNGEE. CDR3 DNA: TGTGCCAGCAGTTCAGCCGGGACAGGGAGGGCTGGCTACACCTTC. It specifies CASSSAGTGRAGYTF.

The V call is TRBV11-3, the J call TRBJ2-1; 9 nucleotides agree with TRBD1. Trimming cost V 0 bases and J 4 bases; bases outside gene matches: 7. Germline assignment: CDR1 SGHNT and CDR2 YENEEA. This CDR3 region has 17 residues. The DNA for the CDR3 is TGTGCCAGCAGCTTAGAACAGGGGGCGTTCTCATACAATGAGCAGTTCTTC. Translating it yields CASSLEQGAFSYNEQFF.

J is TRBJ2-7 and V is TRBV4-3; possible D gene TRBD2, 6 bases. Germline loops: CDR1 LGHNA, CDR2 YSLEER. With 1 base removed from V and 0 bases from J, the gap between germline ends came to 13 bases. The length of the CDR3 is 16 residues. The chain's CDR3 is CASSQGADGSSYEQYF. Written as DNA, the CDR3 is TGCGCCAGCAGCCAAGGGGCGGACGGGAGCTCCTACGAGCAGTACTTC.

The chain links TRBV18 to TRBJ1-2; TRBD1 is a possible D gene (6 bases). Trimming shortened V by 2 bases and J by 0 bases, and 7 bases separated the two germline ends. The germline gives CDR1 KGHSH, CDR2 LQKENI. The CDR3 has 14 amino acids. In DNA form, the CDR3 reads TGTGCCAGCTCACCAAGGACAGCTAACTATGGCTACACCTTC. Residues: CASSPRTANYGYTF.

This clone came up once. The genes are TRBV14 and TRBJ2-4, with 7 bases aligning to TRBD1. This CDR3 spans 19 amino acids. The V segment lost 1 base and the J segment 1 base; nucleotides outside the gene matches: 13. CDR1 and CDR2 (germline): SGHDN, FVKESK. The CDR3 spells CASSQGWSLLQGAKNIQYF. The CDR3 region has the DNA TGTGCCAGCAGCCAAGGTTGGTCCCTTTTACAGGGGGCCAAAAACATTCAGTACTTC.

This rearrangement joins TRBV18 to TRBJ1-5; D ambiguous. Germline-derived CDR1 and CDR2 are KGHSH and LQKENI. V lost 1 base and J 7 bases, leaving 8 bases between the germline ends. The CDR3 sequence is 13 residues long. The CDR3 bases are TGTGCCAGCTCACCACATGAGGGACAGCCCCAGCATTTT. This codes for CASSPHEGQPQHF. Full variable domain (rest looked up from reference TRBV18 and TRBJ1-5): NAGVMQNPRHLVRRRGQEARLRCSPMKGHSHVYWYRQLPEEGLKFMVYLQKENIIDESGMPKERFSAEFPKEGPSILRIQQVVRGDSAAYFCASSPHEGQPQHFGDGTRLSIL.